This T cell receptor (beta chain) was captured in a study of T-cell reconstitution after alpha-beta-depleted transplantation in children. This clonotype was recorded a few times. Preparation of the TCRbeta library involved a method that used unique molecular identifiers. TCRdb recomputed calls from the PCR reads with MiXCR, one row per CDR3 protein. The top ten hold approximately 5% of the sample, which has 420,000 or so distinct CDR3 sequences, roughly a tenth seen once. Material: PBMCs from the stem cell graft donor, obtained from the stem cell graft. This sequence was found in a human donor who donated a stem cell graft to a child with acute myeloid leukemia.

In DNA, the CDR3 is TGTGCCAGCAGCTTCGGCGGGGGGGCCACCGGGGAGCTGTTTTTT. Protein: CASSFGGGATGELFF. The chain carries TRBV7-2 and TRBJ2-2; TRBD2 matches 9 bases. The V segment lost 3 bases and the J segment 4 bases; nucleotides outside the gene matches: 3. The CDR3 spans 15 residues. Looked up from germline, CDR1 is SGHTA and CDR2 is FQGNSA.